Below, 29 T cell receptor beta chains from the same sample are listed, as sequenced in a study of blood T cell repertoires in COVID-19 (dated by TCRdb to about 2020). Preparation of the library involved the immunoSEQ multiplex PCR assay. TCRdb's version of the immuneACCESS table is confined to in-frame rearrangements and falls short of the full clone set. An unresolved V gene accounts for under half of the shortfall where checked; the remainder is of unknown origin. Counted in this sample were 120,000 to 150,000 clones; 85% to 90% of them appeared once. The biggest ten clones account for 11% of the sample. The sequenced sample was peripheral blood. Receptors were obtained from a woman aged 80 or over with acute or convalescent COVID-19.

The rearrangement links TRBV5-1 to TRBJ2-7; 7 bases match TRBD1. This CDR3 region has 15 residues. Trimming at V came to 0 bases and at J to 4 bases, leaving 7 bases not matched to a gene. Germline CDR1 and CDR2: SGHRS and YFSETQ. CDR3 amino acids: CASSLGAGGVYEQYF. In DNA form, the CDR3 reads TGCGCCAGCAGCTTGGGGGCAGGGGGAGTTTACGAGCAGTACTTC.

The chain combines TRBV30 with TRBJ2-3, with D perhaps matching TRBD2 (6 bases). CDR3 length equals 15 residues. The germline V and J ends were trimmed by 3 bases and 1 base, with 14 bases remaining between them. Germline V lookup: CDR1 GTSNPN, CDR2 SVGIG (reference sequence). CDR3 in amino acids: CAWRPPGLGTDTQYF. CDR3 sequence (DNA): TGTGCCTGGAGACCGCCGGGACTCGGCACAGATACGCAGTATTTT.

This sequence joins TRBV7-3 and TRBJ2-5; D might be TRBD1 (5 bases). CDR3 length: 15 residues. In germline, CDR1 is SGHTA, CDR2 FQGTGA. The V and J ends lost 5 bases and 4 bases respectively, with 17 bases between them. The CDR3 is CASSPQGGFLETQYF. For the CDR3, the DNA is TGTGCCAGCAGCCCCCAGGGTGGATTTTTAGAGACCCAGTACTTC.

The chain uses TRBV5-1 and TRBJ1-2; 7 bases fit TRBD1. Germline loops: CDR1 SGHRS, CDR2 YFSETQ. The junction had 3 bases not matched to a gene; V was cut back by 4 bases and J by 3 bases. The CDR3 totals 13 residues. The CDR3 DNA is TGCGCCAGCAGCCGGGACAGTGACTATGGCTACACCTTC. Amino acids: CASSRDSDYGYTF.

The rearrangement joins TRBV5-1 to TRBJ2-3; weak D call: TRBD2 (5 bases). The CDR3 is made up of 14 amino acids. CDR1 is SGHRS and CDR2 is YFSETQ in the germline V gene. V shed 4 bases and J shed 0 bases, with 9 bases lying between them. CDR3 nucleotide sequence: TGCGCCAGCAGCGAAGGCGGGAGCACAGATACGCAGTATTTT. Its translation: CASSEGGSTDTQYF.

The CDR3 nucleotides are TGTGCCAGCAGCCTTTACCGAGACACTGAAGCTTTCTTT. This gives the protein CASSLYRDTEAFF. This chain connects TRBV7-2 to TRBJ1-1; D gene uncertain. CDR1 and CDR2 (germline): SGHTA, FQGNSA. Trimming took 5 bases from V and 3 from J, leaving 10 bases between them. This CDR3 is built from 13 residues.

The CDR3 loop reads CSASGTGANYGYTF. CDR3 sequence (DNA): TGCAGTGCTAGTGGGACAGGAGCTAACTATGGCTACACCTTC. The chain couples TRBV20-1 to TRBJ1-2; 8 bases map to TRBD1. Germline V gene lookup returns CDR1 DFQATT and CDR2 SNEGSKA (reference sequence). This CDR3 is built from 14 residues. The V gene end was trimmed by 3 bases and the J gene end by 0 bases; junction bases not matched to a gene: 3.

V and J are TRBV6-6 and TRBJ1-2; D gene unclear. Per the germline V gene, CDR1 is MNHNY and CDR2 is SVGAGI (reference sequence). This CDR3 contains 12 residues. Trimming removed 4 bases from V and 8 bases from J, with 11 bases in between. The CDR3 DNA reads TGTGCCAGCAGTTCCGGACTCGACGGCTACACCTTC. It specifies CASSSGLDGYTF.

The chain employs TRBV21-1 and TRBJ2-3; TRBD2 was called by the table and not checked on the DNA. TRBV21-1 is tagged as a pseudogene. CDR3 length: 14 residues. The CDR3 DNA reads TGTGCCAGCATCACCGGGACTAGCAGAGATACGCAGTATTTT. This translates into CASITGTSRDTQYF.

This clone showed up just once. The chain has TRBV7-9 and TRBJ1-1; D is possibly TRBD1 (5 bases). In germline, CDR1 is SEHNR, CDR2 FQNEAQ (reference sequence). The CDR3 length is 16 residues. Trimming stripped 5 bases from V and 1 base from J, with 17 bases between. CDR3 sequence (DNA): TGTGCCAGCAGCCTCAGGGTTGGATTGGGGAACACTGAAGCTTTCTTT. It specifies CASSLRVGLGNTEAFF.

The chain links TRBV5-1 to TRBJ2-3; TRBD1 matches 7 bases. This CDR3 region has 14 residues. V dropped 5 bases and J dropped 5; count of bases not matched to a gene: 8. CDR1 is SGHRS, CDR2 YFSETQ, per germline. The CDR3 here is CASRWGQSGDTQYF. In DNA form, the CDR3 reads TGCGCCAGCAGATGGGGACAGTCAGGAGATACGCAGTATTTT.

J is TRBJ1-1 and V is TRBV2; tentatively, D is TRBD1 (6 bases). The CDR3 totals 15 residues. Germline CDR1 is SNHLY and CDR2 is FYNNEI. Trimming removed 6 bases from V and 5 bases from J, with 19 bases in between. The CDR3 sequence: CASRTPGDGVTEAFF. The CDR3 nucleotides are TGTGCCAGCAGGACCCCAGGGGATGGTGTTACTGAAGCTTTCTTT.

V and J are TRBV4-2 and TRBJ2-3, with 10 bases aligning to TRBD2. CDR1 and CDR2 (germline): LGHNA, YNFKEQ. The CDR3 runs 19 residues. The J segment lost 4 bases and the V segment lost 1 base, leaving 14 bases of the junction unmatched. In DNA form, the CDR3 reads TGTGCCAGCAGCCAAGGGGCTAGCGGGGGTTCCATGAGTGCAGATACGCAGTATTTT. Amino acids: CASSQGASGGSMSADTQYF.

This chain links TRBV7-3 with TRBJ1-1; a weak D match, TRBD1 (6 bases). CDR1 and CDR2 (germline): SGHTA, FQGTGA. V dropped 2 bases and J dropped 4 bases, with 14 bases sitting between them. The CDR3 spans 15 residues. The CDR3 DNA follows: TGTGCCAGCAGCTTAGGGGGGGGACACCCCACTGAAGCTTTCTTT. Protein product: CASSLGGGHPTEAFF.

The J gene is TRBJ1-5, the V gene TRBV2, with D tentatively TRBD1 (5 bases). This CDR3 has 14 residues. V lost 7 bases and J 5 bases, leaving 15 bases between the germline ends. The germline CDR1 and CDR2 sequences are SNHLY and FYNNEI. Here the CDR3 DNA reads TGTGCCAGCACCAGGGCTCTAGGCTATCAGCCCCAGCATTTT. Translation gives CASTRALGYQPQHF.

The chain has TRBV4-3 and TRBJ1-3; D perhaps matches TRBD1 (5 bases). The CDR3 spans 16 residues. CDR1 is LGHNA and CDR2 is YSLEER in the germline V gene. Trimming took 0 bases from V and 2 from J, leaving 11 bases between them. The DNA of the CDR3 is TGCGCCAGCAGCCAAGATATCAGGGAGGCTGGAAACACCATATATTTT. Protein sequence: CASSQDIREAGNTIYF.

This clone was counted a single time. The CDR3 region has the DNA TGTGCCAGTAGTATAAGGGGACAGGGGGCTTATATCGGCTATGGCTACACCTTC. This codes for CASSIRGQGAYIGYGYTF. This rearrangement joins TRBV19 to TRBJ1-2, with 12 positions matching TRBD1. The V segment lost 2 bases and the J segment 4 bases; nucleotides outside the gene matches: 11. There are 18 residues in the CDR3. CDR1 is LNHDA, CDR2 SQIVND, per germline (reference sequence).

The rearrangement uses TRBV3-1 (or the pseudogene TRBV3-2) and TRBJ1-4, with a weak D call TRBD1 (6 bases). The germline V gene encodes CDR1 LGHDT and CDR2 YNNKEL (reference sequence). The CDR3 loop spans 14 amino acids. V dropped 5 bases and J dropped 3 bases, with 10 bases sitting between them. The DNA of the CDR3 is TGTGCCAGCAGCTTCAGGGGTTCTAATGAAAAACTGTTTTTT. It is translated as CASSFRGSNEKLFF.

The count of this clone is one. CDR3 sequence: CATSGAANSYEQYF. The CDR3 DNA is TGTGCCACCAGTGGGGCAGCAAACTCCTACGAGCAGTACTTC. The chain carries TRBV24-1 and TRBJ2-7; unclear D gene. The CDR3 length is 14 residues. Trimming shortened V by 5 bases and J by 0 bases, and 10 bases separated the two germline ends. Per germline, CDR1 KGHDR and CDR2 SFDVKD.

The rearrangement links TRBV30 to TRBJ2-3; 7 positions match TRBD2. Germline CDR1 reads GTSNPN; CDR2 reads SVGIG (reference sequence). This CDR3 has 13 amino acids. The V gene end was trimmed by 5 bases and the J gene end by 3 bases; junction bases not matched to a gene: 5. CDR3 loop: CAWELGGTDTQYF. DNA for the CDR3: TGTGCCTGGGAGCTGGGGGGGACAGATACGCAGTATTTT.

J is TRBJ1-5 and V is TRBV7-8; tentative D call: TRBD1 (6 bases). V dropped 4 bases and J dropped 0 bases, with 13 bases sitting between them. In germline, CDR1 is SGHVS, CDR2 FQNEAQ. The CDR3 is made up of 16 amino acids. CDR3 sequence reads: CASSWGQFYSNQPQHF. CDR3 DNA sequence: TGTGCCAGCAGCTGGGGGCAGTTTTATAGCAATCAGCCCCAGCATTTT.

This sequence joins TRBV5-4 and TRBJ1-3; D is uncertain. The CDR3 length is 16 residues. Trimming took off 3 bases at V and 3 bases at J, with 16 bases between the two ends. Germline values: CDR1 SGHNT, CDR2 YYREEE (reference sequence). The CDR3 bases are TGTGCCAGCAGCTCCGGAGGGCTCGAGGTTGGAAACACCATATATTTT. Amino acid sequence: CASSSGGLEVGNTIYF.

J is TRBJ2-1 and V is TRBV14, with 7 bases aligning to TRBD1. After removal of 4 bases from V and 0 bases from J, the junction contained 3 bases not matched to a gene. This CDR3 comprises 15 residues. Germline V gene lookup returns CDR1 SGHDN and CDR2 FVKESK. The CDR3 coding sequence is TGTGCCAGCAGCCTCGGGACAGTCTCCTACAATGAGCAGTTCTTC. Translating it yields CASSLGTVSYNEQFF.

The J gene is TRBJ1-3, the V gene TRBV10-3; 8 bases are a match to TRBD1. This CDR3 is 18 amino acids long. Trimming cost V 10 bases and J 1 base; bases outside gene matches: 18. The V gene's germline CDR1 is ENHRY and CDR2 SYGVKD. CDR3 region: CATRLRTGQVYSGNTIYF. The CDR3 nucleotides are TGTGCCACCCGCCTGAGGACGGGACAGGTCTATTCTGGAAACACCATATATTTT.

This chain joins TRBV5-1 and TRBJ1-2; the match to TRBD1 covers 12 bases. Germline V gene data show CDR1 as SGHRS and CDR2 as YFSETQ. There are 16 residues in the CDR3. Trimming removed 4 bases from V and 7 bases from J; junction bases left unmatched: 11. CDR3 amino acids: CASSPRDRGREVGYTF. The CDR3 bases are TGCGCCAGCAGCCCCCGGGACAGGGGGCGCGAGGTTGGCTACACCTTC.

This chain uses TRBV18 with TRBJ2-7; 8 bases line up with TRBD1. The length of the CDR3 is 15 residues. After removal of 4 bases from V and 0 bases from J, the junction contained 5 bases not matched to a gene. Germline V gene sequence: CDR1 KGHSH, CDR2 LQKENI. As DNA, the CDR3 is TGTGCCAGCTCACTCGGACAGGGCAACTCCTACGAGCAGTACTTC. Translation gives CASSLGQGNSYEQYF. The full variable domain, rest sourced from reference TRBV18 and TRBJ2-7, is NAGVMQNPRHLVRRRGQEARLRCSPMKGHSHVYWYRQLPEEGLKFMVYLQKENIIDESGMPKERFSAEFPKEGPSILRIQQVVRGDSAAYFCASSLGQGNSYEQYFGPGTRLTVT.

This rearrangement joins TRBV27 to TRBJ1-2; 8 nucleotides line up with TRBD1. Germline CDR1 and CDR2: MNHEY and SMNVEV (reference sequence). The CDR3 runs to 16 residues. Losses at the gene ends were 5 bases for V and 4 bases for J; bases not matched to a gene: 12. The CDR3 region is CASSPRPGTGFYGYTF. CDR3 DNA: TGTGCCAGCAGTCCTCGTCCCGGGACAGGTTTCTATGGCTACACCTTC.

J is TRBJ2-7 and V is TRBV5-1, with TRBD1 matching 9 bases. Germline trimming cut 0 bases from V and 4 bases from J; bases unmatched to any gene: 5. This CDR3 is built from 15 residues. Germline lookup yields CDR1 SGHRS and CDR2 YFSETQ. The DNA of the CDR3 is TGCGCCAGCAGCTTGGGGACAGGGGTCGGGTACGAGCAGTACTTC. Encoded protein: CASSLGTGVGYEQYF.

This sequence joins TRBV5-1 and TRBJ1-3; D is unresolved. Trimming removed 0 bases from V and 1 base from J, with 5 bases in between. Germline-derived CDR1 and CDR2 are SGHRS and YFSETQ. The CDR3 is made up of 14 amino acids. CDR3 bases: TGCGCCAGCAGCTTGGGAGGTTCTGGAAACACCATATATTTT. This encodes CASSLGGSGNTIYF.